Shown below are 5 T cell receptor beta chains from a single sample sequenced in a study of cytomegalovirus exposure and HLA in healthy donors (dated by TCRdb to about 2017). Library preparation used the immunoSEQ multiplex PCR assay. In TCRdb, the immuneACCESS table is reduced to in-frame sequences with V and J assigned. These tables do not hold every clone; where another copy was compared, an unresolved V gene accounts for under half, and the others remain unexplained. This sample holds hundreds of thousands of clones; 85% to 90% were observed only once. The ten biggest clones cover approximately 0.88% of the sample. The sequencing sample was made of PBMCs. Receptors were obtained from a woman aged 18-29 years in good health and CMV-seronegative.

In DNA form, the CDR3 reads TGTGCCATCAGTGAGGCAGGGGATCTAGGCCAGCCCCAGCATTTT. This gives the protein CAISEAGDLGQPQHF. The chain links TRBV10-3 to TRBJ1-5; possibly TRBD1 for D (6 bases). CDR1 and CDR2 from the germline V gene are ENHRY and SYGVKD. CDR3 length: 15 amino acids. Trimming removed 2 bases from V and 7 bases from J, with 15 bases in between.

This sequence joins TRBV27 and TRBJ2-1, with a weak D call TRBD2 (5 bases). Trimming stripped 8 bases from V and 12 bases from J, with 17 bases between. The germline CDR1 and CDR2 sequences are MNHEY and SMNVEV (reference sequence). This CDR3 comprises 12 residues. The CDR3 DNA follows: TGTGCCAGCGGCAGTGGTGGCCGGGGGCAGTTCTTC. This translates into CASGSGGRGQFF.

The gene calls are TRBV4-1 and TRBJ1-1, with D tentatively TRBD1 (5 bases). V shed 0 bases and J shed 4 bases, with 9 bases lying between them. The CDR3 has 14 amino acids. The germline CDR1 and CDR2 sequences are MGHRA and YSYEKL. The DNA for the CDR3 is TGCGCCAGCAGCCAAGAGGGGGGGACCACTGAAGCTTTCTTT. Translation gives CASSQEGGTTEAFF.

CDR3 in DNA: TGTGCCAGCAGTGGACTTCGGAACACTGAAGCTTTCTTT. Its translation: CASSGLRNTEAFF. The chain uses TRBV2 and TRBJ1-1; the D is unclear. Trimming pared 4 bases from V and 1 base from J, leaving 7 bases between. This CDR3 is built from 13 residues. Germline values: CDR1 SNHLY, CDR2 FYNNEI.

The chain combines TRBV5-1 with TRBJ1-1; TRBD1 might be the D (5 bases). V lost 3 bases, J lost 3 bases, and 15 bases lay in between. The germline CDR1 and CDR2 sequences are SGHRS and YFSETQ. This CDR3 has 15 residues. The DNA for the CDR3 is TGCGCCAGCAGCTGGGAGTATGGAGGGGACACTGAAGCTTTCTTT. Amino acid sequence: CASSWEYGGDTEAFF. Combining the CDR3 with reference TRBV5-1 and TRBJ1-1 gives the whole variable domain KAGVTQTPRYLIKTRGQQVTLSCSPISGHRSVSWYQQTPGQGLQFLFEYFSETQRNKGNFPGRFSGRQFSNSRSEMNVSTLELGDSALYLCASSWEYGGDTEAFFGQGTRLTVV.